The present entry profiles one T cell receptor beta chain with its context. This entry is derived from a study of CD8 T cells in Susac syndrome. cDNA came from about 0.5 to 1 ug RNA primed by random hexamers. Across 54 Vbeta and 13 Jbeta, immunoSEQ multiplex PCR amplified TCR beta CDR3. From the immunoSEQ multiplex PCR reads, TCRdb called clonotypes with MiXCR, one entry per CDR3 protein. The table includes 150,000 to 200,000 distinct CDR3 sequences, 90% to 95% detected once. Included as multiple sclerosis controls were treatment-naive patients who had stable or active relapsing-remitting disease. FACS was used to enrich TEMRA cells, whereas the CD8+ and CD4+ T cells were obtained by negative isolation. The TCR originated in a human donor with multiple sclerosis. The sequenced material came from CD8+ T cells from PBMCs.

The CDR3 DNA sequence: TGCAGCGTCTTGACAGGGAGTCTCCAAGAGACCCAGTACTTC. It yields the protein CSVLTGSLQETQYF. V gene TRBV29-1 combines with J gene TRBJ2-5; 7 nucleotides agree with TRBD1. Germline values: CDR1 SQVTM, CDR2 ANQGSEA. This CDR3 is built from 14 residues. V dropped 6 bases and J dropped 1; count of bases not matched to a gene: 8.